Sequencing of this T cell receptor (beta chain) was carried out in a study of PD-1 blockade in classical Hodgkin lymphoma. Across the whole study: Patients were given intravenous nivolumab, 3 mg/kg, every 2 weeks. Study findings and constraints: Later analyses included only patients treated at least 1 year post-ASCT. A reduction in baseline TCR diversity was reportedly seen in newly diagnosed patients relative to healthy donors.

Each patient's relapse followed autologous stem cell transplantation, and brentuximab vedotin exposure varied. In this sample, this clone is large. Its antigen is undetermined. Clones were sequenced by immunoSEQ multiplex PCR, and TCRdb holds only the in-frame ones, with some missing. The table includes 25,000 to 30,000 clones, roughly 70% detected once. CDR1 and CDR2 from the germline V gene are SGHNT and YYREEE (reference sequence). V was cut by 4 bases and J by 2 bases, with 17 bases left in between. This CDR3 is built from 16 residues. The sequence was obtained from a human donor with classical Hodgkin lymphoma. The chain combines TRBV5-4 with TRBJ2-3; perhaps D is TRBD1 or TRBD2 (6 bases each). The sequenced sample was peripheral blood mononuclear cells (PBMCs), obtained before the second cycle of nivolumab. The CDR3 sequence is CASSTLGGLLTDTQYF. CDR3 in DNA: TGTGCCAGCAGCACCTTGGGGGGCCTACTCACAGATACGCAGTATTTT.